One TCR beta chain is described in this entry. In germline, CDR1 is MNHNS, CDR2 SASEGT. Trimming removed 6 bases from V and 9 bases from J; junction bases left unmatched: 9. This CDR3 has 15 residues. This record belongs to a study of identical twins. MiXCR was run by TCRdb on the 5' RACE reads, yielding one entry per CDR3 protein. The sample includes just under 650,000 distinct CDR3 sequences, about 7.1% of them seen just once. The sample was also reused in another study, on yellow fever vaccine responses in identical twins.

The V gene is TRBV6-1, the J gene TRBJ1-6; 9 bases map to TRBD1. This TCR was sampled from a woman under 30 in good health. Sequencing input: PBMCs. CDR3 DNA sequence: TGTGCCAGCAGGGCCTCCGGGACAGGGAGTTCACCCCTCCACTTT. Translation gives CASRASGTGSSPLHF.